Below are 23 T cell receptor beta chains sequenced from a single sample in a study of control samples from healthy donors and cancer patients. The assay was immunoSEQ multiplex PCR, and TCRdb's table has in-frame clones only and misses some. The data hold 120,000 or so clones, with roughly 92% observed a single time. The sequenced sample consisted of PBMCs. Receptor source: an elderly man with head and neck cancer.

The chain employs TRBV5-1 and TRBJ2-2, with a possible D match to TRBD2 (6 bases). The V gene lost 1 base and the J gene lost 6 bases, with 10 bases spanning the gap. The CDR3 contains 14 residues. Germline V gene sequence: CDR1 SGHRS, CDR2 YFSETQ. The chain's CDR3 is CASSLPSEAGELFF. CDR3 DNA: TGCGCCAGCAGCTTGCCTAGCGAGGCCGGGGAGCTGTTTTTT. Using reference TRBV5-1 and TRBJ2-2 for the parts outside the CDR3, the full variable domain is KAGVTQTPRYLIKTRGQQVTLSCSPISGHRSVSWYQQTPGQGLQFLFEYFSETQRNKGNFPGRFSGRQFSNSRSEMNVSTLELGDSALYLCASSLPSEAGELFFGEGSRLTVL.

This clone was recorded a few times. The chain uses TRBV19 and TRBJ1-4, with unresolved D. CDR1 is LNHDA and CDR2 is SQIVND in the germline V gene (reference sequence). The V end lost 7 bases, the J end lost 4 bases, and 16 bases lay between the germline ends. The CDR3 runs 15 residues. As DNA, the CDR3 is TGTGCCAGTACTCCCAGAGGGTACGGTAATGAAAAACTGTTTTTT. It codes for CASTPRGYGNEKLFF. Full variable domain (outside the CDR3, taken from reference TRBV19 and TRBJ1-4): DGGITQSPKYLFRKEGQNVTLSCEQNLNHDAMYWYRQDPGQGLRLIYYSQIVNDFQKGDIAEGYSVSREKKESFPLTVTSAQKNPTAFYLCASTPRGYGNEKLFFGSGTQLSVL.

In this sample, this clone turned up once. The V and J genes are TRBV27 and TRBJ2-5; D is ambiguous. Germline V gene sequence: CDR1 MNHEY, CDR2 SMNVEV (reference sequence). Trimming cost V 0 bases and J 5 bases, with 10 bases left between them. The length of the CDR3 is 14 residues. The CDR3: CASSLSQPGETQYF. DNA of the CDR3: TGTGCCAGCAGTTTATCCCAGCCTGGGGAGACCCAGTACTTC.

V gene TRBV5-4 combines with J gene TRBJ1-2; D not certain. Germline loops: CDR1 SGHNT, CDR2 YYREEE (reference sequence). CDR3 length: 17 residues. Trimming cost V 3 bases and J 0 bases, with 18 bases left between them. CDR3 sequence (DNA): TGTGCCAGCAGCTCCCTATACCGTAGCCCAGCTAACTATGGCTACACCTTC. Amino acid sequence: CASSSLYRSPANYGYTF.

The chain links TRBV24-1 to TRBJ1-5; TRBD1 aligns across 7 bases. This CDR3 is built from 17 residues. Trimming took 6 bases from V and 3 from J; bases not matched to a gene: 13. Germline V gene sequence: CDR1 KGHDR, CDR2 SFDVKD. The CDR3: CATSPDRVPTFNQPQHF. The CDR3 nucleotides read TGTGCCACCAGTCCAGACAGGGTCCCGACCTTCAATCAGCCCCAGCATTTT.

This chain links TRBV19 with TRBJ1-1, with D perhaps matching TRBD1 (5 bases). V shed 7 bases and J shed 2 bases, with 11 bases lying between them. CDR1 LNHDA and CDR2 SQIVND come from the germline V gene (reference sequence). CDR3 length equals 13 residues. The CDR3: CASKVRGNTEAFF. Here the CDR3 DNA reads TGTGCCAGTAAAGTCCGGGGCAACACTGAAGCTTTCTTT.

The V gene is TRBV19, the J gene TRBJ2-2, with D unresolved. The ends were cut back, 2 bases at V and 7 bases at J, with 23 bases in the middle. The germline V gene has CDR1 LNHDA and CDR2 SQIVND (reference sequence). This CDR3 contains 18 residues. The CDR3 protein is CASSISTRPLESNGELFF. The CDR3 nucleotides read TGTGCCAGTAGTATATCGACCAGGCCTCTGGAGAGTAACGGGGAGCTGTTTTTT.

The chain links TRBV6-4 to TRBJ1-3; D gene ambiguous. The V gene lost 6 bases and the J gene lost 1 base, with 7 bases spanning the gap. This CDR3 contains 13 residues. CDR1 is MRHNA and CDR2 is SNTAGT in the germline V gene. For the CDR3, the DNA is TGTGCCAGCAGCCAGGAATCTGGAAACACCATATATTTT. This sequence encodes CASSQESGNTIYF.

J is TRBJ2-4 and V is TRBV3-1 (or the pseudogene TRBV3-2), with a weak D call TRBD1 (8 bases). Germline V gene data show CDR1 as LGHDT and CDR2 as YNNKEL (reference sequence). Trimming shortened V by 2 bases and J by 6 bases, and 11 bases separated the two germline ends. The CDR3 totals 14 residues. In DNA, the CDR3 is TGTGCCAGCAGCCAAAACAGGGGGGGAAACATTCAGTACTTC. Protein: CASSQNRGGNIQYF.

This chain links TRBV11-2 with TRBJ1-3, with D uncertain. The V gene's germline CDR1 is SGHAT and CDR2 FQNNGV. Trimming cost V 6 bases and J 8 bases, with 11 bases left between them. The CDR3 has 12 residues. The CDR3 coding sequence is TGTGCCAGCAGACCAACGAAGGACACCATATATTTT. It is translated as CASRPTKDTIYF.

This clone showed up just a few times. V and J are TRBV4-1 and TRBJ2-5, with D unresolved. CDR3 length: 15 amino acids. The germline V gene encodes CDR1 MGHRA and CDR2 YSYEKL. Trimming shortened V by 1 base and J by 1 base, and 10 bases separated the two germline ends. CDR3 residues: CASSQVLSPQETQYF. CDR3 coding DNA: TGCGCCAGCAGCCAAGTTCTTTCGCCCCAAGAGACCCAGTACTTC.

The rearrangement links TRBV19 to TRBJ1-1; D call uncertain. Trimming stripped 4 bases from V and 3 bases from J, with 21 bases between. The CDR3 has 17 residues. The V gene's germline CDR1 is LNHDA and CDR2 SQIVND (reference sequence). The CDR3 nucleotides are TGTGCCAGTAGTAAAAGTATACACCCAATGAAGGACACTGAAGCTTTCTTT. As protein: CASSKSIHPMKDTEAFF.

The chain recombines TRBV5-1 with TRBJ2-2; TRBD1 is a possible D gene (5 bases). Trimming shortened V by 3 bases and J by 3 bases, and 12 bases separated the two germline ends. Germline V gene sequence: CDR1 SGHRS, CDR2 YFSETQ. The length of the CDR3 is 15 residues. The CDR3 loop is CASSYAGSHTGELFF. CDR3 DNA: TGCGCCAGCAGCTATGCAGGGTCTCACACCGGGGAGCTGTTTTTT.

As to this clone: Other DNA sequences in this sample translate to the same CDR3. The chain carries TRBV3-1 (or the pseudogene TRBV3-2) and TRBJ2-1, with 7 nucleotides matching TRBD2. Per germline, CDR1 LGHDT and CDR2 YNNKEL (reference sequence). Losses at the gene ends were 3 bases for V and 7 bases for J; bases not matched to a gene: 12. The CDR3 spans 16 residues. As DNA, the CDR3 is TGTGCCAGCAGCCAGGACGGGAGGATATTTACTAATGAGCAGTTCTTC. This translates into CASSQDGRIFTNEQFF.

The CDR3 DNA reads as TGTGCCAGCAGCCAAGGCCGGACAAACGTTGGGGTGACCCAGTACTTC. It translates to CASSQGRTNVGVTQYF. The chain couples TRBV14 to TRBJ2-5; tentatively, D is TRBD1 (5 bases). The CDR3 spans 16 residues. The germline V gene has CDR1 SGHDN and CDR2 FVKESK. V lost 1 base and J 7 bases, leaving 19 bases between the germline ends.

The CDR3 DNA reads as TGTGCCAGCAGTACCCACAGGGAAGTCCAAGAGACCCAGTACTTC. Protein sequence: CASSTHREVQETQYF. The rearrangement links TRBV28 to TRBJ2-5, with D possibly being TRBD1 (6 bases). This CDR3 region has 15 residues. Trimming took 5 bases from V and 1 from J, leaving 14 bases between them. CDR1 is MDHEN, CDR2 SYDVKM, per germline. Full variable domain (outside the CDR3, taken from reference TRBV28 and TRBJ2-5): DVKVTQSSRYLVKRTGEKVFLECVQDMDHENMFWYRQDPGLGLRLIYFSYDVKMKEKGDIPEGYSVSREKKERFSLILESASTNQTSMYLCASSTHREVQETQYFGPGTRLLVL.

This chain uses TRBV23-1 with TRBJ2-3; 8 bases line up with TRBD2. TRBV23-1 is sorted into the ORF group, with uncertain function. This CDR3 contains 15 residues. Trimming cost V 3 bases and J 4 bases; bases outside gene matches: 6. CDR3 bases: TGCGCCAGCAGTCACGAGACTAGCGTTTCAGATACGCAGTATTTT. Translating gives CASSHETSVSDTQYF.

This sequence joins TRBV15 and TRBJ2-2; D is undetermined. This CDR3 has 13 amino acids. CDR1 is LNHNV and CDR2 is YYDKDF in the germline V gene (reference sequence). Trimming took 2 bases from V and 8 from J, leaving 9 bases between them. DNA for the CDR3: TGTGCCACCAGCAGACATCCTCCAGGGGAGCTGTTTTTT. Translated: CATSRHPPGELFF.

The V and J genes are TRBV6-5 and TRBJ2-7; the D gene could be TRBD1 or TRBD2 (5 bases each). V lost 5 bases and J lost 3, with 11 bases in between. Germline V gives CDR1 MNHEY, CDR2 SVGAGI. This CDR3 is built from 13 residues. This CDR3 reads CASSRGRVYEQYF. The CDR3 nucleotides read TGTGCCAGCAGTCGGGGACGAGTCTACGAGCAGTACTTC.

This chain links TRBV18 with TRBJ1-5; D gene uncertain. The germline V gene has CDR1 KGHSH and CDR2 LQKENI. The CDR3 extends over 15 amino acids. Trimming left V 1 base short and J 4 bases short, with 11 bases between. In DNA form, the CDR3 reads TGTGCCAGCTCACCACGAAACAGCGGGAATCAGCCCCAGCATTTT. Translation: CASSPRNSGNQPQHF.

The gene calls are TRBV2 and TRBJ1-5; TRBD1 agrees at 8 bases. The CDR3 has 15 residues. CDR1 and CDR2 from the germline V gene are SNHLY and FYNNEI. J was trimmed by 5 bases and V by 3 bases; bases with no gene match: 6. In DNA, the CDR3 is TGTGCCAGCAGTGAGGATTCAGGGGGCGATCAGCCCCAGCATTTT. Its protein product is CASSEDSGGDQPQHF.

The CDR3 bases are TGTGCCAGCTCACCCGGAAGCGGGGGGCAGGGTGAGACCCAGTACTTC. Translating it yields CASSPGSGGQGETQYF. The chain is built from TRBV18 and TRBJ2-5, with 9 bases identical to TRBD2. Per germline, CDR1 KGHSH and CDR2 LQKENI. The CDR3 spans 16 residues. The V and J ends lost 3 bases and 5 bases, in that order; junction bases with no gene match: 10.

The chain carries TRBV29-1 and TRBJ2-7, with TRBD1 identical over 9 bases. V lost 6 bases to trimming and J lost 0 bases; unmatched junction nucleotides: 15. This CDR3 has 17 residues. Germline CDR1 reads SQVTM; CDR2 reads ANQGSEA. CDR3: CSVKAGTGTFDSYEQYF. CDR3 coding DNA: TGCAGCGTGAAAGCGGGGACAGGGACCTTCGACTCCTACGAGCAGTACTTC.